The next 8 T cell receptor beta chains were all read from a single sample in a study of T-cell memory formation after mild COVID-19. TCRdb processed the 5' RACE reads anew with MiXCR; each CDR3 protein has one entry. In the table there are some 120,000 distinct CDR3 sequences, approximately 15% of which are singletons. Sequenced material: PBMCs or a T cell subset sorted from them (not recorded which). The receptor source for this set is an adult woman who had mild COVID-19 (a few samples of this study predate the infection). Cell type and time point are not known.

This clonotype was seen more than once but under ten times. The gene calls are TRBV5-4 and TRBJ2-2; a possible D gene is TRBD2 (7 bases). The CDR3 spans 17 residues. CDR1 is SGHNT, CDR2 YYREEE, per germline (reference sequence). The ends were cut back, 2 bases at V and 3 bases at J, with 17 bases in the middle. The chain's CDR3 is CASSLPGASGYTGELFF. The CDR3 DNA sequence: TGTGCCAGCAGCTTACCGGGGGCTAGCGGATACACCGGGGAGCTGTTTTTT. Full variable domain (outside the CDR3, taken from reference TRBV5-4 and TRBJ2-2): ETGVTQSPTHLIKTRGQQVTLRCSSQSGHNTVSWYQQALGQGPQFIFQYYREEENGRGNFPPRFSGLQFPNYSSELNVNALELDDSALYLCASSLPGASGYTGELFFGEGSRLTVL.

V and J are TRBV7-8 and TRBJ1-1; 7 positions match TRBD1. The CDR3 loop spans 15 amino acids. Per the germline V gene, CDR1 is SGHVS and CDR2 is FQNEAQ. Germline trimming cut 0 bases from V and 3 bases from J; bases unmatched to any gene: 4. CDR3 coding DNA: TGTGCCAGCAGCTTAGCGCCCAGGGGGTACACTGAAGCTTTCTTT. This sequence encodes CASSLAPRGYTEAFF.

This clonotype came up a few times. The CDR3 spells CATSRDYSGQPTDTQYF. For the CDR3, the DNA is TGTGCCACCAGCAGAGATTATTCGGGACAGCCCACAGATACGCAGTATTTT. J is TRBJ2-3 and V is TRBV15; TRBD1 aligns across 7 bases. This CDR3 has 17 residues. The germline gives CDR1 LNHNV, CDR2 YYDKDF (reference sequence). V shed 0 bases and J 2 bases; nucleotides not matched to a gene: 8.

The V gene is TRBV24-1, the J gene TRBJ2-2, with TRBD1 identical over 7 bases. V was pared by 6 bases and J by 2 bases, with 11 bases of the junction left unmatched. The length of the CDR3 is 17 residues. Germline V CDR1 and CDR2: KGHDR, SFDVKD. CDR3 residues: CATSLAPGQRNTGELFF. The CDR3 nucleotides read TGTGCCACCAGTTTGGCGCCGGGACAGCGAAACACCGGGGAGCTGTTTTTT.

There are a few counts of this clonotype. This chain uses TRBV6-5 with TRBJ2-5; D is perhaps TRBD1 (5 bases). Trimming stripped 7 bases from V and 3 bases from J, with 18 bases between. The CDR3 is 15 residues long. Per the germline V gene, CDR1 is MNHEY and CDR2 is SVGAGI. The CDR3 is CASTYGGAAEETQYF. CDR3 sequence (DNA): TGTGCCAGCACCTACGGTGGGGCAGCAGAAGAGACCCAGTACTTC.

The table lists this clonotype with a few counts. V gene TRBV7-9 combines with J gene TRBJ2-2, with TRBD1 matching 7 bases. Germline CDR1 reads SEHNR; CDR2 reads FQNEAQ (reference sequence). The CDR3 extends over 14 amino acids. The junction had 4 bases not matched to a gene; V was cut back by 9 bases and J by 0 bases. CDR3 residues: CAREDRTNTGELFF. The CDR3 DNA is TGTGCCAGGGAGGACAGGACGAACACCGGGGAGCTGTTTTTT. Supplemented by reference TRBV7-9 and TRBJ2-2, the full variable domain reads DTGVSQNPRHKITKRGQNVTFRCDPISEHNRLYWYRQTLGQGPEFLTYFQNEAQLEKSRLLSDRFSAERPKGSFSTLEIQRTEQGDSAMYLCAREDRTNTGELFFGEGSRLTVL.

CDR3 sequence reads: CASSPDWGGGYGYTF. CDR3 sequence (DNA): TGTGCCAGCAGCCCCGATTGGGGGGGCGGCTATGGCTACACCTTC. J is TRBJ1-2 and V is TRBV7-9; weak D call: TRBD1 (6 bases). The germline CDR1 and CDR2 sequences are SEHNR and FQNEAQ (reference sequence). V was shortened by 5 bases and J by 4 bases, with 17 bases between the two germline ends. The CDR3 is made up of 15 amino acids.

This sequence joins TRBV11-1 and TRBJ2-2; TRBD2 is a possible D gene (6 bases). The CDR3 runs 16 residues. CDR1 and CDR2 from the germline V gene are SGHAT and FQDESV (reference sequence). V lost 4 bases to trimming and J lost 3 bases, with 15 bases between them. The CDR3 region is CASSSRDSPDTGELFF. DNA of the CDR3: TGTGCCAGCAGCTCACGGGACTCCCCTGACACCGGGGAGCTGTTTTTT.